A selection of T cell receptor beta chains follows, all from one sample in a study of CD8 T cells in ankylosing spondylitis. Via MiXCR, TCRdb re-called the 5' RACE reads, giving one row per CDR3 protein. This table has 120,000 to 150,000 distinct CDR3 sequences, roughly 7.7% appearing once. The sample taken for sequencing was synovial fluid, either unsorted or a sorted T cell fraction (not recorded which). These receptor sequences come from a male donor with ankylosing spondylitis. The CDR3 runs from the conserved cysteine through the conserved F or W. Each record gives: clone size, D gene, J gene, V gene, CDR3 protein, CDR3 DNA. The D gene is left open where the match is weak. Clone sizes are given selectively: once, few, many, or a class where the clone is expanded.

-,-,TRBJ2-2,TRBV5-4,CAISLGQLTGELFF,TGTGCCATCAGCCTTGGACAGCTCACCGGGGAGCTGTTTTTT
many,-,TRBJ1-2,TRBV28,CASSPVTEGYTF,TGTGCCAGCAGCCCCGTAACGGAGGGCTACACCTTC
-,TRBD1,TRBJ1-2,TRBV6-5,CASSSQDRGRNGYTF,TGTGCCAGCAGTTCCCAGGACAGGGGGAGAAATGGCTACACCTTC
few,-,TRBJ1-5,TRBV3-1,CASSQGFAQPQHF,TGTGCCAGCAGCCAGGGATTTGCACAGCCCCAGCATTTT
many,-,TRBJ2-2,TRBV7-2,CASSPRLEYTGELFF,TGTGCCAGCAGCCCGCGTCTAGAGTACACCGGGGAGCTGTTTTTT
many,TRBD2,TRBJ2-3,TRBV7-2,CASSLGAGSSGPDTQYF,TGTGCCAGCAGCTTAGGAGCGGGTTCTAGCGGGCCAGATACGCAGTATTTT
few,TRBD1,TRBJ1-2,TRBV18,CASSPLGQGASDGYTF,TGTGCCAGCTCTCCACTGGGGCAGGGGGCATCCGATGGCTACACCTTC
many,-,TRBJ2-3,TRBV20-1,CSAAGHGNTDTQYF,TGCAGTGCAGCGGGACACGGGAACACAGATACGCAGTATTTT
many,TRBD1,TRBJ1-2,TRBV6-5,CASSYYRDRESYTF,TGTGCCAGCAGTTACTACCGGGACAGGGAGAGCTACACCTTC
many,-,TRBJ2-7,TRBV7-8,CASSPWTSFYEQYF,TGTGCCAGCAGCCCCTGGACCAGTTTCTACGAGCAGTACTTC
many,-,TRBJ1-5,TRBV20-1,CSAHRSGLTGQPQHF,TGCAGTGCACATCGGTCAGGGCTAACGGGACAGCCCCAGCATTTT